This T cell receptor (beta chain) is from a study of human T cells and chemical hapten exposure (dated by TCRdb to the early 2020s). Context from the whole study: For sensitization, 2% DPC in acetone was applied to a roughly 2 cm by roughly 2 cm area of upper inner arm skin. Blood samples were taken from patients before sensitization (week 0) and then at 2, 6 and about 24 weeks after DPC sensitization. The study tracked peripheral blood TCR repertoire changes in vivo during primary and secondary sensitization to the hapten diphenylcyclopropenone (DPC) in alopecia patients. Throughout the study period of around 25 weeks, patients also received therapeutic DPC doses to the scalp every week. Patch tests used Finn chambers with 0.01% DPC on the upper back, scored after 6 days by International Contact Dermatitis Research Group standards. The libraries were sequenced as a pool, and the TCR yield per sample differed mostly because of small variations in library volumes within the pool. Most of the patients in the cohort were female, and the cohort covered alopecia areata with under or over 50% scalp involvement, alopecia totalis and alopecia universalis. Blood for TCR sequencing was provided by twenty-nine alopecia patients at one to four time points (pre-sensitization, 2, 6 and 24 weeks). Beyond this particular receptor, the publication reports: DPC sensitization did not change how many TCRs were above 1 in 1000 frequency, and no evidence was found of alterations in global repertoire structure. Because all patients had alopecia, a presumed autoimmune disease, the immune response of the patients might differ from that of healthy individuals. Patch test score correlated positively with the number of PT1 expanded TCRs, reaching significance at thresholds 8, 16 and 32 but not at 4. Compared with pre-sensitization or healthy control sets, expanded TCRs formed significantly more large CDR3 similarity clusters, which is consistent with antigen-driven responses. After repeated subsampling, the strength of the expansion versus patch-test correlation and the threshold at which it became significant changed.

This clonotype was detected only a few times. Which antigen it targets is not known. Per-nucleotide qualities are absent, and no much larger clonotype sits a single base away. Receptors were amplified or captured by RACE. Instrument on record: NextSeq 500. Library preparation attached unique molecular identifiers to individual cDNA molecules for quantitative, reproducible TCR counting. For every blood RNA sample, sequencing covered both the TCR alpha and TCR beta chains. The authors' analysis ran thus. A median of roughly 99,000 TCRs per sample was observed, with a range of about 23,224 to 690,600. V, J and CDR3 annotation of the TCR reads was performed with the Decombinator software suite. To make PS versus PT1 abundance plots, every sample was subsampled to the same number of TCRs (28,000). Expanded TCRs were defined as absent before sensitization and observed at least eight times at the 2-week time point. TCRdb reran the public reads through fastp at Q25 and MiXCR, keeping productive beta chains. For every CDR3 protein sequence, its rows merge into one entry that carries the most common genes and DNA. In this record, the V and J calls reflect TCRdb's handling and not the investigators' own analysis. A total of hundreds of thousands of distinct CDR3 sequences appear in this sample, more than 5% of them only once. The ten largest make up less than 6.5% of the sample.

Explained via the paper, the time point label denotes: patch test 2, 6 weeks after DPC sensitization. The treatment or condition label, read with the paper, signifies: therapeutic diphenylcyclopropenone sensitization with weekly scalp DPC. At each patch-test visit, blood was drawn before the patch test was applied. Patients were considered eligible if aged 18 to 70, diagnosed with alopecia and deemed suitable for DPC therapy, and patients were excluded if pregnant. Unfractionated whole blood was collected in Tempus Blood RNA tubes, and total RNA was extracted from that blood. The CDR3 measures 15 amino acids from cysteine to phenylalanine. Left in the record is the CDR3 DNA by itself, 45 bases read in frame from the first base. Clipping removes 3 bases from V and 3 bases from J, with 6 as the unmatched junction base count.

This TCR was sampled from a woman younger than 30 with alopecia areata. Some clones in this sample may be carry-over from other donors' samples. The chain is made from TRBV12-3 or TRBV12-4 and TRBJ2-3; 7 nucleotides in the junction match TRBD2. The input for sequencing was whole blood, taken in connection with sensitization to the hapten diphenylcyclopropenone (DPC). The bases are TGTGCCAGCAGTTTTGTCGGCGGGGGAACAGATACGCAGTATTTT. It is translated as CASSFVGGGTDTQYF.